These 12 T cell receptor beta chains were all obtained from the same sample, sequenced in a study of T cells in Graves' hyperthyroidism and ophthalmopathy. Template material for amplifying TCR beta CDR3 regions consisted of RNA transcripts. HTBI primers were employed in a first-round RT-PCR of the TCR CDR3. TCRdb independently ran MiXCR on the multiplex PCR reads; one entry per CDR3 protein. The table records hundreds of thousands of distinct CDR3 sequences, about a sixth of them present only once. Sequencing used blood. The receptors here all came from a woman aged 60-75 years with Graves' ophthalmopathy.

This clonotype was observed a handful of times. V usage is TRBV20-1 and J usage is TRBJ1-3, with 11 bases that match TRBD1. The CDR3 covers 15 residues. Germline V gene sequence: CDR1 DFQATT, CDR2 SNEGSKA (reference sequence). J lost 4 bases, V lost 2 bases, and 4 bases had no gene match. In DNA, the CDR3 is TGCAGTGCTAGATCCGGACAGGGGGCAGGAAACACCATATATTTT. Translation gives CSARSGQGAGNTIYF.

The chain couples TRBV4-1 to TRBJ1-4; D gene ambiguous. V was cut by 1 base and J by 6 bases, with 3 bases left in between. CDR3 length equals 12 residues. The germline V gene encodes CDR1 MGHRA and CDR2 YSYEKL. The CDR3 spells CASSQVHEKLFF. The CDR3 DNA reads TGCGCCAGCAGCCAAGTACATGAAAAACTGTTTTTT.

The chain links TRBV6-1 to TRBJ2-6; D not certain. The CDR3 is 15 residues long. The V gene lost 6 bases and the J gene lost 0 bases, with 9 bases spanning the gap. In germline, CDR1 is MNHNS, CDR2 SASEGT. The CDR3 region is CASRMGLSGANVLTF. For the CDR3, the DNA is TGTGCCAGCAGAATGGGCCTCTCTGGGGCCAACGTCCTGACTTTC.

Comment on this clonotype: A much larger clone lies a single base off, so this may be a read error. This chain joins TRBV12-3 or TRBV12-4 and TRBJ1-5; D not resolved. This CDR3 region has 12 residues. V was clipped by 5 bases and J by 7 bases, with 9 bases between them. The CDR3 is CASSTETQPQHF. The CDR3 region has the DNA TGTGCCAGCAGTACAGAGACGCAGCCCCAGCATTTT.

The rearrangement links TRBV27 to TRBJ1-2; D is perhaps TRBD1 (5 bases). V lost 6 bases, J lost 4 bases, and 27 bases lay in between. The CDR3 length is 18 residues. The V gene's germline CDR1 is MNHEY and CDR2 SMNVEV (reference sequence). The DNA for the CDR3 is TGTGCCAGCAGCTATCTTACTGACCGGGACCCAACCTTCTATGGCTACACCTTC. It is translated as CASSYLTDRDPTFYGYTF.

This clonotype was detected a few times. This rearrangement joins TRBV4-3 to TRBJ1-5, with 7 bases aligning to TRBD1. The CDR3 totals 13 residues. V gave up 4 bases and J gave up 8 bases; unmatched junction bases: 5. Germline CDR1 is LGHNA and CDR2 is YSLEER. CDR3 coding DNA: TGCGCCAGCAGCCTATCAGACAGGGAGCCCCAGCATTTT. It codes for CASSLSDREPQHF.

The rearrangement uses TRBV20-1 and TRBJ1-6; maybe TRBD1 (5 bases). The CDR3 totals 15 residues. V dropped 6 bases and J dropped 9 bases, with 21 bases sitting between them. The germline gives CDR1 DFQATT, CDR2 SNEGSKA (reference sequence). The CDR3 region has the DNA TGCAGTGCCTTCACCCAGGGAAGTGATGGTTCACCCCTCCACTTT. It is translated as CSAFTQGSDGSPLHF.

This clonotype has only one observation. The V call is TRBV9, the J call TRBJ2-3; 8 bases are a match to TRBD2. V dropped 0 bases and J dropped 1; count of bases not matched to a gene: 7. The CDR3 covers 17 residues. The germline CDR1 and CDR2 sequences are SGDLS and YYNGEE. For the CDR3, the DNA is TGTGCCAGCAGCGTAGTGTCCGGGGGGGCCGGCACAGATACGCAGTATTTT. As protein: CASSVVSGGAGTDTQYF.

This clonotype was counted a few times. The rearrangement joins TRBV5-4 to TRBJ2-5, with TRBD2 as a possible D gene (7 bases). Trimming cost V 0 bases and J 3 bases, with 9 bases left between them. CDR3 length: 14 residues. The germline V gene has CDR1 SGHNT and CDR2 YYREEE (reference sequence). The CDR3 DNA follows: TGTGCCAGCAGCTTGGAGGGGGGGGAAGAGACCCAGTACTTC. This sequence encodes CASSLEGGEETQYF.

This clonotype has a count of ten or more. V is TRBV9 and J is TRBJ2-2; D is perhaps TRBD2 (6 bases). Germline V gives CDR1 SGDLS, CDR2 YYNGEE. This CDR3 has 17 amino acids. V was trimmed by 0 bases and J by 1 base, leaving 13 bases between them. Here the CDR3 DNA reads TGTGCCAGCAGCGTAGGAGGGGCGGGAAGGAACACCGGGGAGCTGTTTTTT. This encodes CASSVGGAGRNTGELFF.

CDR3 DNA sequence: TGCAGTGCACAGCAGGGCGGCGGGACTCGGGAGACCCAGTACTTC. It codes for CSAQQGGGTRETQYF. The chain carries TRBV20-1 and TRBJ2-5; D is perhaps TRBD2 (6 bases). Trimming cost V 6 bases and J 5 bases, with 22 bases left between them. Germline CDR1 DFQATT, CDR2 SNEGSKA (reference sequence). The CDR3 is 15 amino acids.

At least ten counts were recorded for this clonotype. The CDR3 DNA sequence: TGCGCCAGCAGCTTTGGGAGAGAAGCTTTCTTT. Translated: CASSFGREAFF. The genes are TRBV5-1 and TRBJ1-1; D remains unclear. Germline V gives CDR1 SGHRS, CDR2 YFSETQ. This CDR3 comprises 11 residues. Trimming removed 2 bases at V and 8 bases at J, with 7 bases between. Full variable domain (rest looked up from reference TRBV5-1 and TRBJ1-1): KAGVTQTPRYLIKTRGQQVTLSCSPISGHRSVSWYQQTPGQGLQFLFEYFSETQRNKGNFPGRFSGRQFSNSRSEMNVSTLELGDSALYLCASSFGREAFFGQGTRLTVV.